This TCR beta chain was identified during a study of Tregs in tolerant kidney transplant recipients. Whole-study findings and limits: Biological reproducibility was not directly addressed in this study.

Libraries were prepared by immunoSEQ multiplex PCR; TCRdb keeps only in-frame clonotypes and omits some of them. The table lists roughly 250,000 clones, roughly 80% of them singletons. On this clone itself: The antigen remains undetermined.

V dropped 6 bases and J dropped 2 bases, with 10 bases sitting between them. The V gene's germline CDR1 is SNHLY and CDR2 FYNNEI. CDR3 length equals 13 residues. The material sequenced was CD4+ T cells from blood. The chain links TRBV2 to TRBJ1-1, with D unresolved. The source is a human donor in good health. The CDR3: CASRAGVNTEAFF. CDR3 coding DNA: TGTGCCAGCAGGGCAGGAGTTAACACTGAAGCTTTCTTT.